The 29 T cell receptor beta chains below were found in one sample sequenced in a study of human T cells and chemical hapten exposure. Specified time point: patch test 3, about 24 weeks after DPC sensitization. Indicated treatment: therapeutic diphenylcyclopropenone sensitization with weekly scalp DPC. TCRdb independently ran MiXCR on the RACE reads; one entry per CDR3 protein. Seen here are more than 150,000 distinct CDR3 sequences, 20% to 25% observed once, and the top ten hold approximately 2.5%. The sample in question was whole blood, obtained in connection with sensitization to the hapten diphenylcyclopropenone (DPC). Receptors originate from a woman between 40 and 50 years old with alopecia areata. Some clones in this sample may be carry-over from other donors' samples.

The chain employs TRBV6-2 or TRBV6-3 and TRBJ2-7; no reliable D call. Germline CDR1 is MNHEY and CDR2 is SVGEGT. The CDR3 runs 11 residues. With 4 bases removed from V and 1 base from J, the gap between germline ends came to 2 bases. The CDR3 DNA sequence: TGTGCCAGCAGTTGGTCCTACGAGCAGTACTTC. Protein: CASSWSYEQYF.

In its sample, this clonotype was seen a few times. CDR3 coding DNA: TGTGCCAGCAGCCCCTTGTCCGCCCAACACGGGACTTTCTTT. It is translated as CASSPLSAQHGTFF. The chain uses TRBV7-9 and TRBJ1-1; D remains unclear. The CDR3 runs to 14 residues. CDR1 and CDR2 (germline): SEHNR, FQNEAQ (reference sequence). The V end was cut by 5 bases, the J end by 12 bases, with 22 bases between.

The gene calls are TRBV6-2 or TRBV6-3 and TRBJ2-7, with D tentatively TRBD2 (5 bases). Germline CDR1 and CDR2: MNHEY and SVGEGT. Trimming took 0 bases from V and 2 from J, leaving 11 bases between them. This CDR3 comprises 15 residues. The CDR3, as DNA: TGTGCCAGCAGTTACTCGTCGCAGAGGGCCTACGAGCAGTACTTC. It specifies CASSYSSQRAYEQYF.

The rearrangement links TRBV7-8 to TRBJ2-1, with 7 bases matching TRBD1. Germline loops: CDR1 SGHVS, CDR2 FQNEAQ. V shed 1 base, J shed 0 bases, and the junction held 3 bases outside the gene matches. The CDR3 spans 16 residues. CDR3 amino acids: CASSLEGDSSYNEQFF. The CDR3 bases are TGTGCCAGCAGCTTAGAGGGGGACAGCTCCTACAATGAGCAGTTCTTC. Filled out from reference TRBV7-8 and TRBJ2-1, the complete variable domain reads GAGVSQSPRYKVAKRGQDVALRCDPISGHVSLFWYQQALGQGPEFLTYFQNEAQLDKSGLPSDRFFAERPEGSVSTLKIQRTQQEDSAVYLCASSLEGDSSYNEQFFGPGTRLTVL.

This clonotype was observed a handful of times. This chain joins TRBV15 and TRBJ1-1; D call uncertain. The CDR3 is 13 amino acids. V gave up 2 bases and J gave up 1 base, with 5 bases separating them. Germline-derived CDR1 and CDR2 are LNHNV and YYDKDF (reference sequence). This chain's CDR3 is CATSRLTNTEAFF. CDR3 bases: TGTGCCACCAGCAGACTTACGAACACTGAAGCTTTCTTT.

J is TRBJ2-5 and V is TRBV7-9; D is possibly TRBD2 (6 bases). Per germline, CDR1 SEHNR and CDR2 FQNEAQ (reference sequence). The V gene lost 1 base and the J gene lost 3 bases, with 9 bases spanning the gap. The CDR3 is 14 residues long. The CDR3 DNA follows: TGTGCCAGCAGCTTAGGGGGGGTCGAAGAGACCCAGTACTTC. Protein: CASSLGGVEETQYF.

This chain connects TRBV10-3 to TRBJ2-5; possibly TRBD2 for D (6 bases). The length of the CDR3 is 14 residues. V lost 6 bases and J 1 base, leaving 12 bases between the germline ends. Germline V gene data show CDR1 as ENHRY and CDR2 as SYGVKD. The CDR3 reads CAIRDGTAQETQYF. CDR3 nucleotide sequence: TGTGCCATCAGAGACGGGACTGCCCAAGAGACCCAGTACTTC.

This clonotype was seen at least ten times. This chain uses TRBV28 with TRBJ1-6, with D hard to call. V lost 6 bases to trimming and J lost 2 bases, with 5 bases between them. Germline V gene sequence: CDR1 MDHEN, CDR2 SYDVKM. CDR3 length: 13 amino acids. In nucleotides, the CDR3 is TGTGCCAGCAGCCTTACCTATAATTCACCCCTCCACTTT. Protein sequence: CASSLTYNSPLHF.

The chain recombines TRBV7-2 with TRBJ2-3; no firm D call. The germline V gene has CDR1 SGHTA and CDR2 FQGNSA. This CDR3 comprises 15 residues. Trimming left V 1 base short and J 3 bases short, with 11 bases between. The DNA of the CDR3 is TGTGCCAGCAGCTTAGAACGGATTAAGACAGATACGCAGTATTTT. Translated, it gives CASSLERIKTDTQYF.

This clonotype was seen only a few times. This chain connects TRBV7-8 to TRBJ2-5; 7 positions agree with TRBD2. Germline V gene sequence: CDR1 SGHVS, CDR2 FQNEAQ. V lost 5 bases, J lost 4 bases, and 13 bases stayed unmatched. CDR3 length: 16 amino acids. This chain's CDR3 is CASSETSGGGLETQYF. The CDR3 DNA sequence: TGTGCCAGCAGCGAGACCAGTGGCGGGGGTTTAGAGACCCAGTACTTC.

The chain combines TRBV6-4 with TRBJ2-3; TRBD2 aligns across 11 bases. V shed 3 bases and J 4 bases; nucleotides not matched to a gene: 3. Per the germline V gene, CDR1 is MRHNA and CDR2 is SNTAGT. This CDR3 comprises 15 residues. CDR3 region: CASSELAGASDTQYF. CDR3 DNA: TGTGCCAGCAGTGAACTAGCGGGAGCTTCAGATACGCAGTATTTT.

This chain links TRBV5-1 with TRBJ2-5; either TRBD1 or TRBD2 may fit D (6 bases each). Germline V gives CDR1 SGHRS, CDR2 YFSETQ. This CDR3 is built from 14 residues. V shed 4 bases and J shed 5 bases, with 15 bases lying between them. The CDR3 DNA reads TGCGCCAGCAGCCCGGTCAGGGGAGGTGAGACCCAGTACTTC. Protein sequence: CASSPVRGGETQYF.

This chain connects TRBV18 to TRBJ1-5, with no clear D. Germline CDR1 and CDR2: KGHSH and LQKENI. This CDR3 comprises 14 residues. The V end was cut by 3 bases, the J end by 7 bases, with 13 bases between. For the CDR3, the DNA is TGTGCCAGCTCACCCGACGGCGGGCGGCAGCCCCAGCATTTT. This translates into CASSPDGGRQPQHF.

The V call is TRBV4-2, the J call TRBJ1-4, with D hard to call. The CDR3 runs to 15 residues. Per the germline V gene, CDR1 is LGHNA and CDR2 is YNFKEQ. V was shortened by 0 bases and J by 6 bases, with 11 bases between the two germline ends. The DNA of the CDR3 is TGTGCCAGCAGCCAAGAGTCGGGGAACTATGAAAAACTGTTTTTT. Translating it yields CASSQESGNYEKLFF.

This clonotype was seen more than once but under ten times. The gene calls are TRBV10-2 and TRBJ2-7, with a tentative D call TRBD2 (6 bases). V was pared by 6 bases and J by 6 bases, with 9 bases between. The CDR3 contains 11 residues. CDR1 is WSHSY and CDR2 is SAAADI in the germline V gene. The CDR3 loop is CASRGGPEQYF. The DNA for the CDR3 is TGCGCCAGCAGGGGGGGACCCGAGCAGTACTTC.

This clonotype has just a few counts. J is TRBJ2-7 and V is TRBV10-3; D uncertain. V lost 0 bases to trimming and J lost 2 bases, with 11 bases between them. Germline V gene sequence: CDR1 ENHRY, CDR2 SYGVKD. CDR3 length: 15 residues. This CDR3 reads CAISESMKIPYEQYF. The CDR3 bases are TGTGCCATCAGTGAGTCAATGAAAATTCCCTACGAGCAGTACTTC.

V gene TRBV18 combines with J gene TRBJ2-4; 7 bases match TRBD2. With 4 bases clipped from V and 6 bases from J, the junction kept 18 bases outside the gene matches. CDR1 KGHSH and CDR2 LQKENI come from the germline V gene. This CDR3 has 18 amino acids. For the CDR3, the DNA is TGTGCCAGCTCACTCTCCTTGGGGGAGGGATCCTTTGGAAACATTCAGTACTTC. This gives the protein CASSLSLGEGSFGNIQYF.

This CDR3 reads CASTRGTGANSGANVLTF. The CDR3 coding sequence is TGTGCCAGCACTCGAGGCACAGGGGCCAACTCTGGGGCCAACGTCCTGACTTTC. The V call is TRBV6-5, the J call TRBJ2-6; 7 bases agree with TRBD1. J lost 0 bases, V lost 7 bases, and 12 bases had no gene match. The CDR3 is made up of 18 amino acids. Germline CDR1 reads MNHEY; CDR2 reads SVGAGI.

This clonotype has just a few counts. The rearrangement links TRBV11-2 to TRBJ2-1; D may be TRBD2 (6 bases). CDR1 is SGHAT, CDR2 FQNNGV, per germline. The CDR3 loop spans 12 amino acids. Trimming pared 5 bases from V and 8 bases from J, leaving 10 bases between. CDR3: CASSLIADEQFF. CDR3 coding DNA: TGTGCCAGCAGCCTCATAGCGGATGAGCAGTTCTTC.

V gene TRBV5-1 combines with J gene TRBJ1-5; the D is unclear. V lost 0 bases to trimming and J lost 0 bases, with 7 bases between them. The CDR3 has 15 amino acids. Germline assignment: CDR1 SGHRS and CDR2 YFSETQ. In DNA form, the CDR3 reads TGCGCCAGCAGCTTGGAAGGTTATAGCAATCAGCCCCAGCATTTT. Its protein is CASSLEGYSNQPQHF.

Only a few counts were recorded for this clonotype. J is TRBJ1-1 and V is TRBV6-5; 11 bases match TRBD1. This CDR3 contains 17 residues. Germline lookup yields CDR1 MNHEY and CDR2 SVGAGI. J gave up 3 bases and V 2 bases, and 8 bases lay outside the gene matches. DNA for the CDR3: TGTGCCAGCAGTTACACGGACAGGGGGCGAGGGTACACTGAAGCTTTCTTT. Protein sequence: CASSYTDRGRGYTEAFF.

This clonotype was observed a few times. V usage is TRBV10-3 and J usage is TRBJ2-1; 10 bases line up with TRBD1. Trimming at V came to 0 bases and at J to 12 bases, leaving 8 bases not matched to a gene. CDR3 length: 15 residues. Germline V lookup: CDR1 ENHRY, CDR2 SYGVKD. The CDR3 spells CAISESSGQGMGQFF. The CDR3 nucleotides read TGTGCCATCAGTGAGTCATCGGGACAGGGGATGGGGCAGTTCTTC.

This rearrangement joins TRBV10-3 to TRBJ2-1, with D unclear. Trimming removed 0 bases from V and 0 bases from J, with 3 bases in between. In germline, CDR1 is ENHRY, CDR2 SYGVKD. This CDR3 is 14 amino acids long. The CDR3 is CAISESDSYNEQFF. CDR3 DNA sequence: TGTGCCATCAGTGAGTCCGACTCCTACAATGAGCAGTTCTTC.

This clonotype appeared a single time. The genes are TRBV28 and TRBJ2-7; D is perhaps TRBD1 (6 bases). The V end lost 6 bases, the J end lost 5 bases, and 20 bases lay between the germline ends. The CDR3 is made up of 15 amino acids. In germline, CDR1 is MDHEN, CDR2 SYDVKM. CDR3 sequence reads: CASSPSLGGPHEQYF. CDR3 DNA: TGTGCCAGCAGCCCGTCTCTTGGGGGCCCCCACGAGCAGTACTTC.

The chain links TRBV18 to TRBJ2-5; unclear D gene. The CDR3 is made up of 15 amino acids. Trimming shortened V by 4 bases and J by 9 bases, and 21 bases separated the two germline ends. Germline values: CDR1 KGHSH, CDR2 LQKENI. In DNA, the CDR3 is TGTGCCAGCTCACGAAACCGGCAGGTGTTGTGGGCCCAGTACTTC. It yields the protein CASSRNRQVLWAQYF.

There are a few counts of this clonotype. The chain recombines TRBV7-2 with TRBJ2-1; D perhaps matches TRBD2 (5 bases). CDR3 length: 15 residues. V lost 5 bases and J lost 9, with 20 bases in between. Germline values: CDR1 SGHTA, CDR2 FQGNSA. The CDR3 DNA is TGTGCCAGCAGCCCACGAACTAGTATGTGGGGTGAGCAGTTCTTC. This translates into CASSPRTSMWGEQFF.

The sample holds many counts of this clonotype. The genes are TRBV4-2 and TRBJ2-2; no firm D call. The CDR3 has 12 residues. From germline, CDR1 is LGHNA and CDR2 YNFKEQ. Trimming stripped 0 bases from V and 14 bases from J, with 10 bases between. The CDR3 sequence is CASSQDRRGLFF. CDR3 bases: TGTGCCAGCAGCCAAGATAGGCGCGGACTGTTTTTT.

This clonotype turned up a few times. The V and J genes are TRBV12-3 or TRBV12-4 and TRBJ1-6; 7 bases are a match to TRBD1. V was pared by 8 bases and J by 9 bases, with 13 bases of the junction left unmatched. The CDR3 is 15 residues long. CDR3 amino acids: CASCYSGQRFSPLHF. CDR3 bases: TGTGCCAGCTGTTACTCGGGACAGAGGTTTTCACCCCTCCACTTT.

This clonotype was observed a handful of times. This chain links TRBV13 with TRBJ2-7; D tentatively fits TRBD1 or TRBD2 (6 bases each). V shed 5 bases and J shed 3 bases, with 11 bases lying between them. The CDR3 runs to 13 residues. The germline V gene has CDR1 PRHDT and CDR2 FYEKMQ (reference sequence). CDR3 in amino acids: CASSPGGGYEQYF. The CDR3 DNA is TGTGCCAGCAGCCCAGGAGGGGGCTACGAGCAGTACTTC.